This TCR beta chain was observed in a study of shared clonotypes between healthy human individuals. Background on the study: In total, the donors were two women and a few men aged 18 to 49. Study-wide results and limits: Clonotype sharing among donors was expected to depend on sequencing depth.

Terminally differentiated effector memory CD45RA+ cells were excluded by CCR7 positive selection of CD45RO-negative cells. Study donors comprised healthy, HIV-negative adults devoid of recent acute infection or vaccination. Only in-frame clones appear in the TCRdb table, and some are missing; sequencing was by immunoSEQ multiplex PCR. Altogether 600,000 or so clones are present, 85% to 95% being singletons, with the ten largest covering around 0.11%. Germline trimming cut 2 bases from V and 0 bases from J; bases unmatched to any gene: 3. The germline V gene has CDR1 MNHNS and CDR2 SASEGT. This CDR3 has 16 residues. Of note for this clone: Its antigen is unidentified.

This TCR was recovered from a young woman in good health. Source material: naive CD8+ T cells sorted from blood. The chain employs TRBV6-1 and TRBJ2-1, with TRBD2 identical over 8 bases. For the CDR3, the DNA is TGTGCCAGCAGTGAATACGGGAGGGCCTCCTACAATGAGCAGTTCTTC. Encoded protein: CASSEYGRASYNEQFF.